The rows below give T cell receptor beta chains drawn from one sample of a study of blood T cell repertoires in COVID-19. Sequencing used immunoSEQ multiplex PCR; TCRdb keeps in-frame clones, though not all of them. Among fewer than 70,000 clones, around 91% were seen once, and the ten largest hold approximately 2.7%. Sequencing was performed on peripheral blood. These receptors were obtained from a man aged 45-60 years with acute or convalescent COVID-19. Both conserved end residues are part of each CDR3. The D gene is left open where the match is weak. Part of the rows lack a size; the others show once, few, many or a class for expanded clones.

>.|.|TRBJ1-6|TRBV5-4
CASSVGLPSYNSPLHF
TGTGCCAGCAGCGTGGGACTTCCCTCCTATAATTCACCCCTCCACTTT
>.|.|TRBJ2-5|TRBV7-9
CASSLIKETQYF
TGTGCCAGCAGCTTAATAAAAGAGACCCAGTACTTC
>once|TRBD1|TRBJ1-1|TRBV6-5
CASSYGVRGETEAFF
TGTGCCAGCAGTTACGGAGTCAGGGGGGAGACTGAAGCTTTCTTT
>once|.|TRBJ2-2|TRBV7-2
CASSLGLGATGELFF
TGTGCCAGCAGCTTAGGTCTGGGGGCCACCGGGGAGCTGTTTTTT
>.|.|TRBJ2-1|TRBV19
CASSAQGRSESYNEQFF
TGTGCCAGTAGTGCCCAAGGGAGATCGGAGTCATACAATGAGCAGTTCTTC
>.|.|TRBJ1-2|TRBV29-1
CSTDGVGGTTYGYTF
TGCAGCACGGACGGAGTAGGGGGGACTACCTATGGCTACACCTTC
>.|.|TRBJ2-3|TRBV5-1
CASSLEDYLDTQYF
TGCGCCAGCAGCTTGGAGGACTACCTGGATACGCAGTATTTT
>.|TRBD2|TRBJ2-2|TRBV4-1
CASSLTSGANTGELFF
TGCGCCAGCAGCCTAACTAGCGGGGCGAACACCGGGGAGCTGTTTTTT
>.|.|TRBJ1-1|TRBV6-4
CASSDSSGGRTEAFF
TGTGCCAGCAGTGACTCGTCCGGGGGTCGGACTGAAGCTTTCTTT
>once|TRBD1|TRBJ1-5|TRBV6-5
CASSSSTTGEVQPQHF
TGTGCCAGCAGTTCCTCCACAACAGGGGAGGTTCAGCCCCAGCATTTT
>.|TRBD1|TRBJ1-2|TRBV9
CASSVEYRGQSGGYTF
TGTGCCAGCAGCGTAGAGTACAGGGGGCAATCGGGAGGCTACACCTTC
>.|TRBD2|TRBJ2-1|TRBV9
CASSVGSGRTNEQFF
TGTGCCAGCAGCGTAGGAAGCGGGAGGACCAATGAGCAGTTCTTC
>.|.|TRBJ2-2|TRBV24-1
CATSDHKNTGELFF
TGTGCCACCAGTGATCACAAGAACACCGGGGAGCTGTTTTTT
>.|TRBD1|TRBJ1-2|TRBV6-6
CASSQQGAKGYTF
TGTGCCAGCAGCCAACAGGGGGCTAAGGGCTACACCTTC
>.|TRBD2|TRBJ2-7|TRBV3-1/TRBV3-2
CASSRTSSIEQYF
TGTGCCAGCAGCCGGACTAGTAGCATCGAGCAGTACTTC
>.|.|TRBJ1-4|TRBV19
CASSIVPRTATNEKLFF
TGTGCCAGTAGTATAGTACCCAGGACAGCAACTAATGAAAAACTGTTTTTT
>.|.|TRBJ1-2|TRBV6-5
CASRVGGDYGYTF
TGTGCCAGCAGGGTGGGGGGAGACTATGGCTACACCTTC
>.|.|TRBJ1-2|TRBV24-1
CATSGRGSGGYTF
TGTGCCACCAGTGGGAGGGGTTCTGGTGGCTACACCTTC